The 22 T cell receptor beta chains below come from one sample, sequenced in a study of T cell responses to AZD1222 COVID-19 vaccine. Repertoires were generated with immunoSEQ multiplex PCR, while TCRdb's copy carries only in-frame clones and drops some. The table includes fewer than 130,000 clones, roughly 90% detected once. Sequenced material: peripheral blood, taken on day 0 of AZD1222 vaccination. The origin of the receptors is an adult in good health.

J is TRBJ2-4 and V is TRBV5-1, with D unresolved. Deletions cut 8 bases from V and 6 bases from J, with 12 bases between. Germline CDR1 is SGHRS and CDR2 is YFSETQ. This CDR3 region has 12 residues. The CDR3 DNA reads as TGCGCCAGGGCGCGGCAGCGAAACATTCAGTACTTC. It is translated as CARARQRNIQYF.

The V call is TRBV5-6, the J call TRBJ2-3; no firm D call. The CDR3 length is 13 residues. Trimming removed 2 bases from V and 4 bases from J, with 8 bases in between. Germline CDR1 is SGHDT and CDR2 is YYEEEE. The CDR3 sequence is CASSLALADTQYF. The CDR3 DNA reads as TGTGCCAGCAGCTTAGCATTGGCAGATACGCAGTATTTT.

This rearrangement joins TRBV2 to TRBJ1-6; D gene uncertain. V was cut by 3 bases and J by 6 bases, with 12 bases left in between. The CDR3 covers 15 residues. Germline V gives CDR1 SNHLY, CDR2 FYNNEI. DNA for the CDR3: TGTGCCAGCAGTGAGGCGGGAGGGTTTAATTCACCCCTCCACTTT. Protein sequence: CASSEAGGFNSPLHF.

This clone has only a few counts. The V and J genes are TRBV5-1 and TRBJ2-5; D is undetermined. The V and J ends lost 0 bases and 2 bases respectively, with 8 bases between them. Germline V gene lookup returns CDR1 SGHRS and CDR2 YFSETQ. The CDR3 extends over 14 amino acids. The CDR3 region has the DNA TGCGCCAGCAGCTTGGTTGGGATGCAAGAGACCCAGTACTTC. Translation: CASSLVGMQETQYF. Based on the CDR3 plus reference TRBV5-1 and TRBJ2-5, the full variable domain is KAGVTQTPRYLIKTRGQQVTLSCSPISGHRSVSWYQQTPGQGLQFLFEYFSETQRNKGNFPGRFSGRQFSNSRSEMNVSTLELGDSALYLCASSLVGMQETQYFGPGTRLLVL.

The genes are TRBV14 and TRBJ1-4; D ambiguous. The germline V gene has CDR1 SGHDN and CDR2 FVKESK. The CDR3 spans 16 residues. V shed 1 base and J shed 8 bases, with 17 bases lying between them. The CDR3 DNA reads TGTGCCAGCAGCCAAGGAGGTAACCCCCTTCGGGAAAAACTGTTTTTT. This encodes CASSQGGNPLREKLFF.

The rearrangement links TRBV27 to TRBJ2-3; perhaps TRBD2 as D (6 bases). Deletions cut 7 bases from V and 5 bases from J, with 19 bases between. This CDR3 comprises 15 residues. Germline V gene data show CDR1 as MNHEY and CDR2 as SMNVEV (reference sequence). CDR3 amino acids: CASTLRGGAKDTQYF. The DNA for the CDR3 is TGTGCCAGCACCCTTCGCGGCGGGGCGAAAGATACGCAGTATTTT.

The CDR3 protein is CAWERGYGYTF. CDR3 in DNA: TGTGCCTGGGAACGGGGCTATGGCTACACCTTC. The rearrangement uses TRBV30 and TRBJ1-2; no clear D. The V gene's germline CDR1 is GTSNPN and CDR2 SVGIG (reference sequence). The CDR3 runs 11 residues. Trimming pared 5 bases from V and 4 bases from J, leaving 8 bases between.

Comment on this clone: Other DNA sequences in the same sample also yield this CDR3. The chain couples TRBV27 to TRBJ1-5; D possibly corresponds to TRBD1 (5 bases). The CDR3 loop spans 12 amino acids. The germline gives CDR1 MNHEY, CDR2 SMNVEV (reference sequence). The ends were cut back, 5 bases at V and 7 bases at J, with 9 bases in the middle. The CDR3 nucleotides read TGTGCCAGCAGTCTCTGGGGGCAGCCCCAGCATTTT. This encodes CASSLWGQPQHF.

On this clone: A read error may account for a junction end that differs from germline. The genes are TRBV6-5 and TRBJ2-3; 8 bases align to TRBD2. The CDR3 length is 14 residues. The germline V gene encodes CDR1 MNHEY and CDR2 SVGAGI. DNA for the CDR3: TGTGCCAGCAGACCCACTAGCGGCACAGGTACGCAGTATTTT. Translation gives CASRPTSGTGTQYF.

The CDR3 is CASSSGLAGGRWDEQFF. Written as DNA, the CDR3 is TGTGCCAGCAGTTCCGGACTAGCGGGAGGCCGTTGGGATGAGCAGTTCTTC. V gene TRBV28 combines with J gene TRBJ2-1, with 14 bases lining up with TRBD2. The CDR3 consists of 17 residues. Trimming cost V 4 bases and J 8 bases; bases outside gene matches: 10. Germline V lookup: CDR1 MDHEN, CDR2 SYDVKM.

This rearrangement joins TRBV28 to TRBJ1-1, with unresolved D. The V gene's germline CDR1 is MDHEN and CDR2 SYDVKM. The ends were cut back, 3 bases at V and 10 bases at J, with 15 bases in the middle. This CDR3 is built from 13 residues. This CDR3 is CASSFVSFSLAFF. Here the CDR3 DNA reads TGTGCCAGCAGTTTTGTGTCCTTCAGTCTAGCTTTCTTT.

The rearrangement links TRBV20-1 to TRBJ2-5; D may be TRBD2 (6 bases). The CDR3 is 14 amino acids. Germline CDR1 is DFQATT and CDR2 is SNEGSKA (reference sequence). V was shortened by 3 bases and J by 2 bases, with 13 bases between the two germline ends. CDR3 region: CSASPRRGQETQYF. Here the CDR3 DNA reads TGCAGTGCTAGTCCTAGGAGGGGACAAGAGACCCAGTACTTC.

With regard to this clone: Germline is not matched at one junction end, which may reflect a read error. CDR3: CASSPGQSSEQYF. The CDR3 nucleotides read TGTGCCAGCAGCCCCGGGCAGTCCTCCGAGCAGTACTTC. The chain employs TRBV9 and TRBJ2-7; no reliable D call. The germline V gene has CDR1 SGDLS and CDR2 YYNGEE. The CDR3 contains 13 residues.

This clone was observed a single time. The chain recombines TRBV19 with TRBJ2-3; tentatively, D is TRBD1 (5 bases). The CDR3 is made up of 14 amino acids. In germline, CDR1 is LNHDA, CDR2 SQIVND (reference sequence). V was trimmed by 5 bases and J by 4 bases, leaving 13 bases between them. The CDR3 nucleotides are TGTGCCAGTAGTTGGGGCAAAGGTGCAGATACGCAGTATTTT. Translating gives CASSWGKGADTQYF. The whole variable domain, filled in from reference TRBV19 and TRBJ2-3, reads DGGITQSPKYLFRKEGQNVTLSCEQNLNHDAMYWYRQDPGQGLRLIYYSQIVNDFQKGDIAEGYSVSREKKESFPLTVTSAQKNPTAFYLCASSWGKGADTQYFGPGTRLTVL.

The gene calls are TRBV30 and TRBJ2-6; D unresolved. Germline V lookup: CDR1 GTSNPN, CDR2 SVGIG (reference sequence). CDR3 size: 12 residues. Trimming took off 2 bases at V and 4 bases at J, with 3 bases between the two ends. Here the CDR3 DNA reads TGTGCCTGGAGTCCGGGGGCCAACGTCCTGACTTTC. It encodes CAWSPGANVLTF.

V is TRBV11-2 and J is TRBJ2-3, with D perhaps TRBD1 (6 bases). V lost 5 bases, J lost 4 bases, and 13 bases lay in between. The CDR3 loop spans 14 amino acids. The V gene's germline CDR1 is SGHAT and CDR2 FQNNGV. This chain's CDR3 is CASSLGQGSDTQYF. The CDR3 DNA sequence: TGTGCCAGCAGCCTAGGGCAGGGGTCAGATACGCAGTATTTT.

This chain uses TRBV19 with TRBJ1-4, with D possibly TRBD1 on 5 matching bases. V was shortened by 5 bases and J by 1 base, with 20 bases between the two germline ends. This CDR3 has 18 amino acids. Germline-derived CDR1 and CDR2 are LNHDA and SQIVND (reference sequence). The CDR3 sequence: CASSARGADSGTNEKLFF. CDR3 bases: TGTGCCAGTAGTGCCCGGGGCGCCGACAGCGGAACTAATGAAAAACTGTTTTTT.

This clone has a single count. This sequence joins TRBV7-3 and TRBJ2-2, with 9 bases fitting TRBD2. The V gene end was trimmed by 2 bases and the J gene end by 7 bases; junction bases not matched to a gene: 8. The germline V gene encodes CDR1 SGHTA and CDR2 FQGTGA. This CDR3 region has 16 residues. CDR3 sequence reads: CASSLSAGGIIGELFF. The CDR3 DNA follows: TGTGCCAGCAGCTTATCAGCGGGAGGAATTATCGGGGAGCTGTTTTTT.

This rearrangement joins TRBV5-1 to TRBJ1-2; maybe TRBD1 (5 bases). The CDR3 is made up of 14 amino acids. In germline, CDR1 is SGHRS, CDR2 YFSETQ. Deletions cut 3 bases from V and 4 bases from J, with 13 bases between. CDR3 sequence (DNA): TGCGCCAGCAGCTCGAGGGACGGCCTCTATGGCTACACCTTC. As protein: CASSSRDGLYGYTF.

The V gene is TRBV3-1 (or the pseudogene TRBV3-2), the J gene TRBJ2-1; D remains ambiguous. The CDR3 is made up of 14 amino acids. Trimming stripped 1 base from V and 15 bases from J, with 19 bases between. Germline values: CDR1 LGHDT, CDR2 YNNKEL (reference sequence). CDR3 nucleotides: TGTGCCAGCAGCCAAGGGTCGGTCTTTTACCCTGGGTTCTTC. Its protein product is CASSQGSVFYPGFF.

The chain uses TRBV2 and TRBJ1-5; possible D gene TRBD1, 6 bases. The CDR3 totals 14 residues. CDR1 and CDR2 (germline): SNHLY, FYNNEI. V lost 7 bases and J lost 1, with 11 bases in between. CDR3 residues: CASKGGTSNQPQHF. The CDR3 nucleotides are TGTGCCAGCAAGGGGGGGACGAGCAATCAGCCCCAGCATTTT.

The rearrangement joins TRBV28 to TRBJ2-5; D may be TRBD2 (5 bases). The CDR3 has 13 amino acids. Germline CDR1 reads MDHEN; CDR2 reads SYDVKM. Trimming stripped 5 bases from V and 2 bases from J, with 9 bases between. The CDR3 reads CASSGGQQETQYF. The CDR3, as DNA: TGTGCCAGCAGTGGCGGGCAGCAAGAGACCCAGTACTTC.